This note documents a single T cell receptor beta chain sequence. This entry comes from a study of blood T cell repertoires in COVID-19. Study-level information: PBMCs, B-cell-depleted T cells, or T cells provided the cDNA or gDNA that made up the material.

Using immunoSEQ multiplex PCR, the repertoire was profiled, and TCRdb retains in-frame clones only, with some absent. The data contain 75,000 to 95,000 clones, roughly 84% of them seen just once; the ten biggest clones take up around 3%. This sequence was found in a woman older than 75 with acute or convalescent COVID-19. The sample was peripheral blood.

The CDR3 sequence is CASSQDSTTENIQYF. In DNA, the CDR3 is TGTGCCAGCAGCCAAGATTCAACGACAGAAAACATTCAGTACTTC. The chain combines TRBV4-2 with TRBJ2-4, with D possibly being TRBD1 (5 bases). This CDR3 has 15 amino acids. V was cut by 0 bases and J by 5 bases, with 11 bases left in between. Germline loops: CDR1 LGHNA, CDR2 YNFKEQ.